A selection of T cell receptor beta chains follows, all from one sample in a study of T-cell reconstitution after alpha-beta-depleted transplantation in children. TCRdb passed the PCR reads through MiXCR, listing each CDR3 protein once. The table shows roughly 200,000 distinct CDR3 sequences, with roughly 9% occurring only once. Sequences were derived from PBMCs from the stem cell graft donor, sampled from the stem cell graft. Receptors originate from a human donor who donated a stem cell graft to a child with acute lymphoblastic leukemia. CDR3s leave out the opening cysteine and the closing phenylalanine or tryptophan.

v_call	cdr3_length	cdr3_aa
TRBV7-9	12	ASSPLGPNQPQH
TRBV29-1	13	SVVLDGHSNQPQH
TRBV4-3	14	ASSPRPQSSGNTIY
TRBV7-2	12	ASSFRANTGELF
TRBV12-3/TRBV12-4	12	ASSLTGTDYGYT
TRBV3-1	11	ASSRLAGGEQF
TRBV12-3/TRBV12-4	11	ASSWTGNYEQY
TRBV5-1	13	ASTTGTANTGELF
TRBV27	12	ASRQRDGGYEQY
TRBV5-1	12	ASSFDLGNTEAF
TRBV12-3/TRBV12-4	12	ASSLQQANTEAF
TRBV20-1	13	SAARPESGNEKLF
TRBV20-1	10	SAGDRGRKLF
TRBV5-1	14	ASSLAPQGTEEKLF
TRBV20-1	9	SARVFGEQF
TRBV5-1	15	ASSPLPSHGRGTEAF
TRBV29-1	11	SLRQGDNYGYT
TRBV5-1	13	ASRGGGTNTGELF
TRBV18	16	ASSPPPGLRTGANVLT
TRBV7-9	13	ASTLIGPTYNEQF
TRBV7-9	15	ASFFVRDGRGGYGYT
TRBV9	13	ASSPQRGAYNEQF
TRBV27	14	ASTLVGGASGTEAF
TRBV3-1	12	ASRAGTGDSEQY
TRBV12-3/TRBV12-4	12	ASSGIGSLTEAF
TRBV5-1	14	ASSLDGGVMNYGYT
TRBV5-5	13	ASSLVSGWGTEAF
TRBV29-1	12	SVDTYRGGTEAF
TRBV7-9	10	ASSLLSLEQY
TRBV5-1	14	ASSWGPRGNQETQY
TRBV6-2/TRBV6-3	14	ASSYSYGSNTGELF
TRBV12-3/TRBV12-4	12	ASNPLGPSYEQY
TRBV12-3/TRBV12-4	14	ASSLASGGTTGTQY
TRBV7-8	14	ASSFLGGPTGNTIY
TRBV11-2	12	ASSLFMGGTEAF
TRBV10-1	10	ASSEVPETQY
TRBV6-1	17	ASSEARLAGDPSYNEQF
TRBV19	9	ASSYGRGAF
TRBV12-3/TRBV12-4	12	ASSLFRGAGGYT
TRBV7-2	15	ASSRSIAGGPWNEQF
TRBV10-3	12	AITTGAGANVLT
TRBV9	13	ASSVASGGTGELF
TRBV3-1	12	ASSQEAGGAGYT
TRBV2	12	ASNRGGLDNEQF
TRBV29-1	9	SARTGAEAF
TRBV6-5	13	ASSSGGSSGNTIY
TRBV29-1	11	SVVTAMGYEQY
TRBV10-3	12	AISNQRGLETQY
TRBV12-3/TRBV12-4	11	ASSPTGELGYT
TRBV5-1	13	ASSQRGGTNYGYT
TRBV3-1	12	ATTQGVLNTEAF
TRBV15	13	ATSRDNSLYNEQF
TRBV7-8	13	ASSFGQGLNTEAF
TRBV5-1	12	ASSVQTEVEGYT
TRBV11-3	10	ASSFDAGELF